This entry lists 6 T cell receptor beta chains sequenced from one sample in a study of identifying expanded T cells in peripheral blood. The method was immunoSEQ multiplex PCR; TCRdb's version includes in-frame clones alone and lacks a portion of them. The profile shows tens of thousands of clones, roughly 81% of them singletons. Input material: blood. These receptors were obtained from a person aged 18 to 75 in good health.

This clone occurred a few times. The V and J genes are TRBV30 and TRBJ1-5; D gene unclear. V lost 2 bases and J 2 bases, leaving 4 bases between the germline ends. CDR1 is GTSNPN and CDR2 is SVGIG in the germline V gene (reference sequence). The CDR3 runs 12 residues. In nucleotides, the CDR3 is TGTGCCTGGAGTAGTGGCAATCAGCCCCAGCATTTT. The encoded protein is CAWSSGNQPQHF. The full variable domain, in which reference TRBV30 and TRBJ1-5 provide the parts outside the CDR3, is SQTIHQWPATLVQPVGSPLSLECTVEGTSNPNLYWYRQAAGRGLQLLFYSVGIGQISSEVPQNLSASRPQDRQFILSSKKLLLSDSGFYLCAWSSGNQPQHFGDGTRLSIL.

This clone was recorded only once. V gene TRBV7-2 combines with J gene TRBJ2-1, with 14 bases aligning to TRBD2. Germline CDR1 SGHTA, CDR2 FQGNSA. The ends lost 10 bases at V and 8 bases at J; junction bases unmatched: 13. The CDR3 consists of 16 residues. CDR3 region: CAMPGLAGATSHEQFF. Here the CDR3 DNA reads TGTGCCATGCCGGGACTAGCGGGGGCCACTTCGCATGAGCAGTTCTTC.

The chain carries TRBV5-1 and TRBJ1-2; D not resolved. The germline V gene encodes CDR1 SGHRS and CDR2 YFSETQ. The V end was cut by 4 bases, the J end by 2 bases, with 9 bases between. The CDR3 is 13 residues long. CDR3 nucleotides: TGCGCCAGCAGCATAGACACCAACTATGGCTACACCTTC. Protein product: CASSIDTNYGYTF.

CDR3 region: CASSLSPPNEQFF. Written as DNA, the CDR3 is TGTGCCAGCAGTTTATCGCCTCCCAATGAGCAGTTCTTC. The chain couples TRBV27 to TRBJ2-1; D call uncertain. Germline CDR1 MNHEY, CDR2 SMNVEV (reference sequence). Trimming took off 0 bases at V and 6 bases at J, with 6 bases between the two ends. There are 13 residues in the CDR3.

V gene TRBV28 combines with J gene TRBJ2-7, with 8 bases fitting TRBD1. The CDR3 has 17 amino acids. Germline values: CDR1 MDHEN, CDR2 SYDVKM. V was pared by 7 bases and J by 3 bases, with 17 bases of the junction left unmatched. DNA for the CDR3: TGTGCCAGCAACGCCCGCCAGGGGGCCCAATCCGGCTACGAGCAGTACTTC. This gives the protein CASNARQGAQSGYEQYF.

The V call is TRBV6-5, the J call TRBJ1-2; 11 bases align to TRBD1. This CDR3 has 14 residues. Looked up from germline, CDR1 is MNHEY and CDR2 is SVGAGI. V lost 7 bases to trimming and J lost 2 bases; unmatched junction nucleotides: 3. CDR3 loop: CASTGTGGNYGYTF. The CDR3 DNA reads as TGTGCCAGCACCGGGACAGGGGGAAACTATGGCTACACCTTC.